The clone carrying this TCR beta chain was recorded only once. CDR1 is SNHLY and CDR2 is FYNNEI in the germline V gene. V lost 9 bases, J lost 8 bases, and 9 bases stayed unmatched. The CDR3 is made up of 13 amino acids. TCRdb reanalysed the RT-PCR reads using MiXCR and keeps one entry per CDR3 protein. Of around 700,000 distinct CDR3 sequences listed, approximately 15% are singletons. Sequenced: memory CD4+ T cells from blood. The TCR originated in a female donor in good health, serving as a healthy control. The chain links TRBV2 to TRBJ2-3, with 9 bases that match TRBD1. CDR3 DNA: TGTGCCAGACGAGGACAGGGGCCAGGTACGCAGTATTTT. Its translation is CARRGQGPGTQYF.